The 10 T cell receptor beta chains below were found in one sample sequenced in a study of regulatory T cells in long-lasting Graves disease (dated by TCRdb to about 2021). The library was built by means of multiplex PCR. Sequencing relied on an Illumina HiSeq 4000. To build TCR beta libraries, CDR3 regions were amplified by Arm-PCR using iRepertoire HTBI primers. TCRdb reran the public reads through fastp at Q25 and MiXCR, keeping productive beta chains. Each entry is one CDR3 protein sequence, shown with its most common DNA and genes. Present in this sample are around 250,000 distinct CDR3 sequences, around 20% of which were seen just once. Around 13% of the sample belongs to the ten largest clones. The time point tag for this specimen amounts to: newly diagnosed GD, antithyroid drugs for less than 3 months. For both TCR sequencing and RNA sequencing, RNA was extracted from PBMCs using TRIzol. The material sequenced was peripheral blood mononuclear cells (PBMCs), taken at new diagnosis, from a patient treated with antithyroid drugs. The receptors stem from a female donor with Graves disease.

This clonotype was counted many times. V is TRBV7-3 and J is TRBJ2-7; 8 nucleotides line up with TRBD1. J gave up 3 bases and V 6 bases, and 4 bases lay outside the gene matches. This CDR3 has 13 amino acids. The germline V gene encodes CDR1 SGHTA and CDR2 FQGTGA. DNA of the CDR3: TGTGCCAGCAGTTTTACAGGGGGCTACGAGCAGTACTTC. It translates to CASSFTGGYEQYF.

This clonotype was observed many times. The CDR3 DNA is TGTGCCAGCAGCGACGGCCCTACGGAGACCCAGTACTTC. It encodes CASSDGPTETQYF. The V gene is TRBV6-1, the J gene TRBJ2-5; D remains ambiguous. The CDR3 extends over 13 amino acids. The V end lost 6 bases, the J end lost 5 bases, and 13 bases lay between the germline ends. Germline CDR1 MNHNS, CDR2 SASEGT.

To note about this clonotype: Given a much more abundant clone one base away, this may be a read error. The chain has TRBV12-3 or TRBV12-4 and TRBJ2-2; no clear D gene. V lost 5 bases, J lost 7 bases, and 11 bases lay in between. This CDR3 has 13 amino acids. The CDR3 nucleotides read TGTGCCAGCAGTCTCTTGGTAATCGGGGAGCTGTTTTTT. As protein: CASSLLVIGELFF.

This clonotype was counted between two and nine times. The chain links TRBV24-1 to TRBJ2-3; TRBD2 is a possible D gene (6 bases). Germline assignment: CDR1 KGHDR and CDR2 SFDVKD. V was trimmed by 3 bases and J by 5 bases, leaving 14 bases between them. The CDR3 totals 15 residues. CDR3 sequence reads: CATSDPGRERDTQYF. The CDR3, as DNA: TGTGCCACCAGTGATCCCGGGAGAGAGAGAGATACGCAGTATTTT.

This clonotype was counted ten times or more. The chain carries TRBV7-3 and TRBJ2-2; D may correspond to TRBD1 or TRBD2 (6 bases each). The CDR3 is made up of 14 amino acids. Germline assignment: CDR1 SGHTA and CDR2 FQGTGA. The germline V and J ends were trimmed by 4 bases and 6 bases, with 12 bases remaining between them. The CDR3 spells CASSYSRGPGELFF. The CDR3 nucleotides read TGTGCCAGCAGCTATTCCCGGGGGCCCGGGGAGCTGTTTTTT.

This chain connects TRBV7-6 to TRBJ2-3, with D unresolved. The CDR3 is 15 amino acids. V was trimmed by 5 bases and J by 0 bases, leaving 12 bases between them. Germline CDR1 and CDR2: SGHVS and FNYEAQ. CDR3 residues: CASSPTQASTDTQYF. The DNA for the CDR3 is TGTGCCAGCAGCCCCACTCAAGCTAGCACAGATACGCAGTATTTT.

Remarks on this clonotype: This sequence is one base from a far larger clone and is likely a read error. The V gene is TRBV7-8, the J gene TRBJ2-5; unclear D gene. The ends were cut back, 0 bases at V and 0 bases at J, with 8 bases in the middle. The CDR3 has 15 amino acids. Per germline, CDR1 SGHVS and CDR2 FQNEAQ. CDR3 region: CASSLADAHQETQYF. In DNA form, the CDR3 reads TGTGCCAGCAGCTTAGCGGACGCACACCAAGAGACCCAGTACTTC.

The V gene is TRBV20-1, the J gene TRBJ2-1; a weak D match, TRBD1 (6 bases). V shed 7 bases and J shed 10 bases, with 20 bases lying between them. This CDR3 has 13 amino acids. Germline V lookup: CDR1 DFQATT, CDR2 SNEGSKA (reference sequence). The CDR3 protein is CSVQDSLTYEQFF. For the CDR3, the DNA is TGCAGTGTCCAGGACAGTTTGACCTACGAGCAGTTCTTC.

This clonotype was detected only once. The rearrangement uses TRBV4-3 and TRBJ1-3; D remains ambiguous. Trimming took 1 base from V and 1 from J, leaving 5 bases between them. The CDR3 sequence is 14 residues long. Per germline, CDR1 LGHNA and CDR2 YSLEER. The CDR3 region has the DNA TGCGCCAGCAGCCAAGTACGGTCTGGAAACACCATATATTTT. This encodes CASSQVRSGNTIYF.

This clonotype was counted many times. This chain uses TRBV20-1 with TRBJ2-7; perhaps TRBD1 as D (5 bases). The germline V and J ends were trimmed by 5 bases and 1 base, with 9 bases remaining between them. The CDR3 loop spans 12 amino acids. The germline CDR1 and CDR2 sequences are DFQATT and SNEGSKA (reference sequence). In DNA, the CDR3 is TGCAGTGCTCGACAGAATTCCTACGAGCAGTACTTC. It encodes CSARQNSYEQYF.